The rows below give T cell receptor beta chains drawn from one sample of a study of blood T cells in healthy people across ages. MiXCR, applied by TCRdb to the 5' RACE reads, yields one record per CDR3 protein. The sample shows fewer than 800,000 distinct CDR3 sequences, roughly 50% of them seen only once. The sequencing input was blood. The receptors derive from a woman aged 55-70 years in good health. Each CDR3 is given with its conserved first and last residue. Each record gives: J gene, V gene, clone size, CDR3 protein. The listing skips clone size in some rows; elsewhere it reads once, few, many or a size class.

j_gene: .
v_gene: TRBV2
abundance: .
CDR3aa: CASSGGGSPYEQYF

j_gene: TRBJ2-5
v_gene: TRBV20-1
abundance: few
CDR3aa: CSATRGSFDKQYF

j_gene: .
v_gene: TRBV20-1
abundance: few
CDR3aa: CSASTGATNEQYF

j_gene: TRBJ1-1
v_gene: TRBV7-9
abundance: .
CDR3aa: CASSGGAVNTEAFF

j_gene: TRBJ2-1
v_gene: TRBV5-5
abundance: .
CDR3aa: CASSYSRSGSNEQFF

j_gene: TRBJ2-7
v_gene: TRBV27
abundance: .
CDR3aa: CASRGMDGPYEQYF

j_gene: TRBJ1-2
v_gene: TRBV20-1
abundance: once
CDR3aa: CSATGQAFSNYGYTF

j_gene: TRBJ1-1
v_gene: TRBV7-2
abundance: .
CDR3aa: CASSRNRGTEAFF

j_gene: TRBJ2-7
v_gene: TRBV6-2/TRBV6-3
abundance: few
CDR3aa: CASSYLLTGAYEQYF

j_gene: TRBJ1-2
v_gene: TRBV25-1
abundance: few
CDR3aa: CASSNGYGYTF

j_gene: TRBJ2-2
v_gene: TRBV11-2
abundance: .
CDR3aa: CASSLWTGGTVGELFF

j_gene: TRBJ2-5
v_gene: TRBV7-9
abundance: .
CDR3aa: CASSLWASGRETQYF

j_gene: TRBJ1-2
v_gene: TRBV12-3/TRBV12-4
abundance: .
CDR3aa: CASGWGAYYGYTF

j_gene: TRBJ1-1
v_gene: TRBV5-6
abundance: .
CDR3aa: CASSYQELEAFF

j_gene: TRBJ1-3
v_gene: TRBV20-1
abundance: .
CDR3aa: CSARGPGNTIYF

j_gene: TRBJ2-1
v_gene: TRBV6-5
abundance: .
CDR3aa: CASSYSGARNEQFF

j_gene: TRBJ2-1
v_gene: TRBV6-5
abundance: many
CDR3aa: CASSYGPPRLGPYNEQFF

j_gene: TRBJ2-1
v_gene: TRBV28
abundance: once
CDR3aa: CASSLFPGGTYNEQFF

j_gene: TRBJ2-1
v_gene: TRBV7-9
abundance: few
CDR3aa: CASKPYIDNEQFF

j_gene: TRBJ2-3
v_gene: TRBV20-1
abundance: few
CDR3aa: CSAVGQASTDTQYF

j_gene: TRBJ2-7
v_gene: TRBV6-5
abundance: .
CDR3aa: CASSPGLGIYEQYF

j_gene: TRBJ2-1
v_gene: TRBV28
abundance: .
CDR3aa: CASSLGLSLRDNEQFF

j_gene: TRBJ2-2
v_gene: TRBV7-2
abundance: few
CDR3aa: CASSLGPGNTGELFF

j_gene: TRBJ2-7
v_gene: TRBV6-2/TRBV6-3
abundance: few
CDR3aa: CASSPYRESYEQYF

j_gene: TRBJ1-6
v_gene: TRBV18
abundance: .
CDR3aa: CASSPPEHSNSPLHF

j_gene: TRBJ2-7
v_gene: TRBV7-2
abundance: .
CDR3aa: CASSRGGTGNYEQYF

j_gene: TRBJ2-7
v_gene: TRBV12-3/TRBV12-4
abundance: few
CDR3aa: CASSLSRDASGTYEQYF

j_gene: TRBJ2-7
v_gene: TRBV3-1
abundance: many
CDR3aa: CASSQVSTGGSEQYF

j_gene: TRBJ2-5
v_gene: TRBV4-1
abundance: many
CDR3aa: CASSQGTSGGYQETQYF

j_gene: TRBJ1-6
v_gene: TRBV7-9
abundance: .
CDR3aa: CASSLRAGDNSPLHF

j_gene: TRBJ2-5
v_gene: TRBV12-3/TRBV12-4
abundance: .
CDR3aa: CASSLTGQETRYF

j_gene: TRBJ2-1
v_gene: TRBV6-6
abundance: few
CDR3aa: CASSSNWPSNEQFF

j_gene: TRBJ1-1
v_gene: TRBV20-1
abundance: .
CDR3aa: CSARTVTGERNTKAFF

j_gene: TRBJ2-1
v_gene: TRBV9
abundance: few
CDR3aa: CASSVDGLGGVRQFF

j_gene: TRBJ2-1
v_gene: TRBV10-3
abundance: once
CDR3aa: CAISSGLVYNEQFF

j_gene: TRBJ2-3
v_gene: TRBV6-2/TRBV6-3
abundance: .
CDR3aa: CASSYTGSRASTDTQYF

j_gene: TRBJ1-1
v_gene: TRBV7-9
abundance: .
CDR3aa: CASSSTGQQLMNTEAFF

j_gene: TRBJ2-1
v_gene: TRBV12-3/TRBV12-4
abundance: many
CDR3aa: CASSFPDQTNNEQFF

j_gene: TRBJ2-7
v_gene: TRBV12-3/TRBV12-4
abundance: few
CDR3aa: CASSSSGVYEQYF

j_gene: .
v_gene: TRBV2
abundance: .
CDR3aa: CASSGTGASYEQYF

j_gene: TRBJ1-2
v_gene: TRBV20-1
abundance: few
CDR3aa: CSASDTGELNYGYTF

j_gene: TRBJ2-1
v_gene: TRBV27
abundance: few
CDR3aa: CASSLEGQGHNEQFF

j_gene: TRBJ1-1
v_gene: TRBV28
abundance: .
CDR3aa: CASSFFDTMNTEAFF

j_gene: TRBJ2-1
v_gene: TRBV16
abundance: .
CDR3aa: CASSQSVGKGAYNEQFF

j_gene: TRBJ1-2
v_gene: TRBV20-1
abundance: .
CDR3aa: CSARRQAGKYGYTF

j_gene: TRBJ2-5
v_gene: TRBV20-1
abundance: .
CDR3aa: CSALAVGQETQYF

j_gene: TRBJ1-2
v_gene: TRBV6-2/TRBV6-3
abundance: .
CDR3aa: CASSQGQFYGYTF

j_gene: TRBJ1-6
v_gene: TRBV6-6
abundance: .
CDR3aa: CASSPSTSLHF

j_gene: TRBJ2-5
v_gene: TRBV15
abundance: few
CDR3aa: CATSPSGNVGETQYF